The 4 T cell receptor beta chains presented below share a single source sample, sequenced in a study of CD8 T cells in Susac syndrome. Random hexamers were used to reverse transcribe an amount of about 0.5 to 1 ug RNA. Using its own MiXCR run on the immunoSEQ multiplex PCR reads, TCRdb lists one record per CDR3 protein. The repertoire holds roughly 130,000 distinct CDR3 sequences, roughly 95% seen once, with approximately 0.11% in the top ten. Sequenced sample: CD4+ T cells from PBMCs. Receptors were obtained from a human donor with multiple sclerosis.

This sequence joins TRBV4-1 and TRBJ1-1; D gene uncertain. This CDR3 spans 14 amino acids. The V gene's germline CDR1 is MGHRA and CDR2 YSYEKL. V lost 2 bases and J 2 bases, leaving 9 bases between the germline ends. CDR3 sequence (DNA): TGCGCCAGCAGCCAAAAATTGGATAACACTGAAGCTTTCTTT. Translated: CASSQKLDNTEAFF.

This chain connects TRBV7-2 to TRBJ1-1; 8 bases agree with TRBD1. The CDR3 consists of 17 residues. The V gene's germline CDR1 is SGHTA and CDR2 FQGNSA. With V trimmed by 5 bases and J by 0 bases, 11 bases remained unmatched. CDR3 in DNA: TGTGCCAGCAGCCCTGGATGGACAGGGAATATGAACACTGAAGCTTTCTTT. It specifies CASSPGWTGNMNTEAFF.

The rearrangement joins TRBV6-1 to TRBJ2-7; 11 bases are shared with TRBD2. CDR1 MNHNS and CDR2 SASEGT come from the germline V gene. The CDR3 consists of 16 residues. J lost 0 bases, V lost 8 bases, and 9 bases had no gene match. CDR3 sequence: CASRLGGLAGSYEQYF. CDR3 coding DNA: TGTGCCAGCCGGTTAGGAGGACTAGCGGGCTCCTACGAGCAGTACTTC.

The chain combines TRBV9 with TRBJ2-3, with 8 nucleotides matching TRBD2. With V trimmed by 6 bases and J by 6 bases, 15 bases remained unmatched. The CDR3 contains 16 residues. Looked up from germline, CDR1 is SGDLS and CDR2 is YYNGEE. The CDR3 loop is CASTPSGTRMPDTQYF. CDR3 in DNA: TGTGCCAGCACCCCATCCGGGACTAGAATGCCCGATACGCAGTATTTT.